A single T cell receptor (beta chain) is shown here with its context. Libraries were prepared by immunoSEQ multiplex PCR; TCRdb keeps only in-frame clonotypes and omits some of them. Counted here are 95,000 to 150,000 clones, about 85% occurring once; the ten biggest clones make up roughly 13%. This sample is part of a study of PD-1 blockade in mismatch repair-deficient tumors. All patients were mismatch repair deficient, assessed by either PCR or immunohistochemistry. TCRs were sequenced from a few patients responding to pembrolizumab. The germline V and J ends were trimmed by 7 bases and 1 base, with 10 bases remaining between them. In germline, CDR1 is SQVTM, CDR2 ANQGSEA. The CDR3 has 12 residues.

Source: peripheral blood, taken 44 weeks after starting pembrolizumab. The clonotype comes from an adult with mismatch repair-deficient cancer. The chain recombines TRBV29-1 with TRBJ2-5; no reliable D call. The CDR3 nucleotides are TGCAGCGACATAGGGATCCAAGAGACCCAGTACTTC. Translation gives CSDIGIQETQYF.